These 17 T cell receptor beta chains share one sample of origin, sequenced in a study of response to subunit inactivated influenza vaccine. TCRdb independently ran MiXCR on the RT-PCR reads; one entry per CDR3 protein. The sample holds 500,000 to 550,000 distinct CDR3 sequences, more than 7% seen once. Specimen: PBMCs from blood, collected roughly 24 months after vaccination. Receptor source: a man between 50 and 70 years old who received an inactivated influenza vaccine.

This clonotype was picked up a small number of times. The chain carries TRBV10-3 and TRBJ2-1; a possible D gene is TRBD2 (6 bases). Germline V CDR1 and CDR2: ENHRY, SYGVKD. The CDR3 runs 13 residues. The V end was cut by 10 bases, the J end by 5 bases, with 15 bases between. CDR3 sequence (DNA): TGTGCCACCCGGTTCCGGGAGAACAATGAGCAGTTCTTC. This translates into CATRFRENNEQFF.

The J gene is TRBJ1-4, the V gene TRBV4-2; the D is unclear. CDR1 and CDR2 (germline): LGHNA, YNFKEQ. The V end lost 4 bases, the J end lost 0 bases, and 12 bases lay between the germline ends. This CDR3 is 16 amino acids long. The CDR3 DNA follows: TGTGCCAGCAGCCCCGTCTCAGTTGCAACTAATGAAAAACTGTTTTTT. Amino acid sequence: CASSPVSVATNEKLFF.

This clonotype was seen a few times. The V gene is TRBV12-3 or TRBV12-4, the J gene TRBJ2-7, with D perhaps matching TRBD1 (5 bases). The CDR3 is 12 residues long. V lost 5 bases and J lost 5, with 10 bases in between. The CDR3 protein is CASSPDSHEQYF. In DNA form, the CDR3 reads TGTGCCAGCAGTCCTGACAGCCACGAGCAGTACTTC.

The CDR3 nucleotides read TGTGCCACCAGTGATTTGGCCGGTTTCGGCTACACCTTC. Translation gives CATSDLAGFGYTF. V usage is TRBV24-1 and J usage is TRBJ1-2; D is undetermined. The germline V gene encodes CDR1 KGHDR and CDR2 SFDVKD. This CDR3 is 13 amino acids long. V was shortened by 0 bases and J by 8 bases, with 9 bases between the two germline ends.

This clonotype was seen at least ten times. The CDR3 region has the DNA TGTGCCATCAGTGAAAGGACAGGGCTTAAGTACGAGCAGTACTTC. It is translated as CAISERTGLKYEQYF. The genes are TRBV10-3 and TRBJ2-7, with 8 positions matching TRBD1. The CDR3 covers 15 residues. V was clipped by 3 bases and J by 4 bases; unmatched bases: 8. Germline loops: CDR1 ENHRY, CDR2 SYGVKD.

The chain carries TRBV5-1 and TRBJ2-7, with D unresolved. The length of the CDR3 is 13 residues. Trimming left V 4 bases short and J 2 bases short, with 10 bases between. Germline V gene lookup returns CDR1 SGHRS and CDR2 YFSETQ. This chain's CDR3 is CASSPMAAYEQYF. CDR3 nucleotide sequence: TGCGCCAGCAGCCCCATGGCCGCCTACGAGCAGTACTTC.

The V and J genes are TRBV12-3 or TRBV12-4 and TRBJ1-5, with D possibly being TRBD1 (5 bases). The CDR3 is made up of 14 amino acids. V was trimmed by 3 bases and J by 4 bases, leaving 10 bases between them. The chain's CDR3 is CASSLGRANQPQHF. The CDR3 DNA is TGTGCCAGCAGTTTGGGCAGGGCAAATCAGCCCCAGCATTTT.

The rearrangement links TRBV29-1 to TRBJ1-5; D remains ambiguous. Trimming removed 1 base at V and 9 bases at J, with 13 bases between. Germline V gene sequence: CDR1 SQVTM, CDR2 ANQGSEA. The CDR3 runs 13 residues. The CDR3 loop reads CSVEVGSGPPQHF. The CDR3 nucleotides are TGCAGCGTTGAAGTGGGGTCTGGCCCGCCCCAGCATTTT.

This clonotype was detected ten times or more. This chain's CDR3 is CASSSLGTDIYGYTF. CDR3 bases: TGTGCCAGCAGCTCCCTCGGGACAGACATTTATGGCTACACCTTC. The chain couples TRBV7-2 to TRBJ1-2; 7 positions match TRBD1. The CDR3 runs 15 residues. J lost 5 bases, V lost 4 bases, and 10 bases had no gene match. CDR1 and CDR2 from the germline V gene are SGHTA and FQGNSA.

This clonotype was detected many times. The V gene is TRBV29-1, the J gene TRBJ2-7, with no clear D. Trimming took 2 bases from V and 8 from J, leaving 16 bases between them. The CDR3 totals 13 residues. Germline V lookup: CDR1 SQVTM, CDR2 ANQGSEA. The CDR3 DNA reads TGCAGCGTTGAAACCCTGCTTGGGATAAAGCAGTACTTC. It is translated as CSVETLLGIKQYF.

This clonotype has a count of ten or more. This rearrangement joins TRBV28 to TRBJ2-1, with D unresolved. The germline V and J ends were trimmed by 11 bases and 9 bases, with 20 bases remaining between them. Germline CDR1 and CDR2: MDHEN and SYDVKM. The CDR3 consists of 13 residues. CDR3 sequence: CAAAPQRTSEQFF. CDR3 sequence (DNA): TGTGCCGCGGCCCCGCAACGGACGAGTGAGCAGTTCTTC.

The table lists this clonotype with a few counts. The gene calls are TRBV25-1 and TRBJ1-1, with 9 bases matching TRBD1. CDR3 length equals 17 residues. CDR1 MGHDK and CDR2 SYGVNS come from the germline V gene. With V trimmed by 6 bases and J by 2 bases, 13 bases remained unmatched. The CDR3 DNA reads as TGTGCCAGCAGACCTTACTTCCTCACAGGGGGCAACACTGAAGCTTTCTTT. Translation gives CASRPYFLTGGNTEAFF. The full variable domain, completed using reference TRBV25-1 and TRBJ1-1, is EADIYQTPRYLVIGTGKKITLECSQTMGHDKMYWYQQDPGMELHLIHYSYGVNSTEKGDLSSESTVSRIRTEHFPLTLESARPSHTSQYLCASRPYFLTGGNTEAFFGQGTRLTVV.

This clonotype was counted many times. V usage is TRBV30 and J usage is TRBJ2-2; no firm D call. Germline V gene sequence: CDR1 GTSNPN, CDR2 SVGIG (reference sequence). V lost 1 base, J lost 1 base, and 13 bases lay in between. The CDR3 consists of 16 residues. In DNA, the CDR3 is TGTGCCTGGAGTGACTTGCCCTGGGTGAACACCGGGGAGCTGTTTTTT. Residues: CAWSDLPWVNTGELFF.

This clonotype was detected many times. V is TRBV5-1 and J is TRBJ1-2; D is unclear. Trimming took off 3 bases at V and 7 bases at J, with 13 bases between the two ends. Germline V CDR1 and CDR2: SGHRS, YFSETQ. The CDR3 sequence is 13 residues long. CDR3 DNA sequence: TGCGCCAGCAGCTCAGACCCCTTTCTTGGCTACACCTTC. Amino acids: CASSSDPFLGYTF.

This clonotype has more than one count but fewer than ten. This rearrangement joins TRBV20-1 to TRBJ2-1, with D uncertain. V was pared by 0 bases and J by 0 bases, with 9 bases between. Germline loops: CDR1 DFQATT, CDR2 SNEGSKA (reference sequence). The CDR3 loop spans 15 amino acids. The CDR3, as DNA: TGCAGTGCTAGAGATCCGATGAGCTCCTACAATGAGCAGTTCTTC. It codes for CSARDPMSSYNEQFF.

This clonotype was observed a handful of times. The chain uses TRBV10-3 and TRBJ2-1; D is undetermined. Germline CDR1 and CDR2: ENHRY and SYGVKD. This CDR3 has 16 amino acids. Trimming took off 6 bases at V and 0 bases at J, with 15 bases between the two ends. CDR3 residues: CAIRPDLQSSYNEQFF. The CDR3 bases are TGTGCCATCAGACCGGATCTTCAGAGCTCCTACAATGAGCAGTTCTTC.

This clonotype was picked up many times. The chain recombines TRBV5-1 with TRBJ1-1; D unclear. Germline V gene sequence: CDR1 SGHRS, CDR2 YFSETQ. CDR3 length: 16 residues. V lost 5 bases to trimming and J lost 4 bases, with 21 bases between them. The CDR3 DNA sequence: TGCGCCAGCAGTCTGGCGGGAGGTCACCCGGGCACTGAAGCTTTCTTT. It translates to CASSLAGGHPGTEAFF.